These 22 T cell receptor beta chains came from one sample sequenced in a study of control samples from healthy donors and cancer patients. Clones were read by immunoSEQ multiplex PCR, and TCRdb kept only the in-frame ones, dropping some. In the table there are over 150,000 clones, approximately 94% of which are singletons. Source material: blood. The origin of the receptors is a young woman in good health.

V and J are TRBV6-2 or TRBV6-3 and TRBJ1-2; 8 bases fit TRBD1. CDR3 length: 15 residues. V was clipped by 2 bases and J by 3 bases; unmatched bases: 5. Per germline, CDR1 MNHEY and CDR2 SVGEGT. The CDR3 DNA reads TGTGCCAGCAGTTACACAGGGGGATCCGACTATGGCTACACCTTC. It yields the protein CASSYTGGSDYGYTF.

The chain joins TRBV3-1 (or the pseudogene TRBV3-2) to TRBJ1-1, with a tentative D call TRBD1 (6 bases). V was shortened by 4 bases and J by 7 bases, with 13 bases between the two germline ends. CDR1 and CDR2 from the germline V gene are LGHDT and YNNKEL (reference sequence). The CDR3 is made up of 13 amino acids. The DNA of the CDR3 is TGTGCCAGCAGCCTACGGGGGCCGAGTGAAGCTTTCTTT. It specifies CASSLRGPSEAFF.

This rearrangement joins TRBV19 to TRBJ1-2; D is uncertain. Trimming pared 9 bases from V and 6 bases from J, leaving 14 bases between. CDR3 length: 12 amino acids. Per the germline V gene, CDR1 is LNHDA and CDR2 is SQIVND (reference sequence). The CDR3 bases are TGTGCCAGCCATATCCGGGGTAATGGCTACACCTTC. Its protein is CASHIRGNGYTF.

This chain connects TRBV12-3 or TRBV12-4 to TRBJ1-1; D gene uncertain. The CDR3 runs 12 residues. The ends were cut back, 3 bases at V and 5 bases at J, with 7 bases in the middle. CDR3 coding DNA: TGTGCCAGCAGTTTTTTAGGAACTGAAGCTTTCTTT. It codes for CASSFLGTEAFF.

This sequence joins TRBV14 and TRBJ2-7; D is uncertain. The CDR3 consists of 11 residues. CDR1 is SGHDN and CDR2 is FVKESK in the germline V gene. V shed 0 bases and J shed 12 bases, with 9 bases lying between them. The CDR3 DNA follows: TGTGCCAGCAGCCAAGAATTCCAACGGTACTTC. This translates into CASSQEFQRYF.

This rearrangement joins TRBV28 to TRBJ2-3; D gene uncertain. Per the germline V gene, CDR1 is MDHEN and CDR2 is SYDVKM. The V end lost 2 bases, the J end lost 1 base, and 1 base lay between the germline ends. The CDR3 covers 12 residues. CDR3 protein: CASSLRTDTQYF. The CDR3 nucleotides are TGTGCCAGCAGTTTACGCACAGATACGCAGTATTTT.

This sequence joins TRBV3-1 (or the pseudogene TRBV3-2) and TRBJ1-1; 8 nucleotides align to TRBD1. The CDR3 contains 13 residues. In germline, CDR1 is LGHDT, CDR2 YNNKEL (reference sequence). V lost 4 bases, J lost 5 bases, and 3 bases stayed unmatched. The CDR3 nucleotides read TGTGCCAGCAGCCGACAGGGGCGTACTGAAGCTTTCTTT. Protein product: CASSRQGRTEAFF.

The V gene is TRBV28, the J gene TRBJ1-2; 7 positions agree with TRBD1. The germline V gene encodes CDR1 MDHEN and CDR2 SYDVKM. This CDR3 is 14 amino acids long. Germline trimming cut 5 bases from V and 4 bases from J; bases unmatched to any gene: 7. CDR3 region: CASSTTGSIYGYTF. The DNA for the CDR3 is TGTGCCAGCAGTACGACAGGGTCAATCTATGGCTACACCTTC.

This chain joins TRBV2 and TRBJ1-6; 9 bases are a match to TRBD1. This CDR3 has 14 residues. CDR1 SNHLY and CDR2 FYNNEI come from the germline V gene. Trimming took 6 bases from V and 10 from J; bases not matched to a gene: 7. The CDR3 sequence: CASRRDREGSPLHF. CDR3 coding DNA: TGTGCCAGCAGGAGGGACAGGGAAGGATCACCCCTCCACTTT.

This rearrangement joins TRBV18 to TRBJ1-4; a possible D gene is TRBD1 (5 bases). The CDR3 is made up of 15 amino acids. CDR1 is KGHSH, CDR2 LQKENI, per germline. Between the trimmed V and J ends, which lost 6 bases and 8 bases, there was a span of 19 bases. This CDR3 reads CASSQGAGAREKLFF. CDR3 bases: TGTGCCAGCTCTCAGGGCGCCGGGGCGAGGGAAAAACTGTTTTTT.

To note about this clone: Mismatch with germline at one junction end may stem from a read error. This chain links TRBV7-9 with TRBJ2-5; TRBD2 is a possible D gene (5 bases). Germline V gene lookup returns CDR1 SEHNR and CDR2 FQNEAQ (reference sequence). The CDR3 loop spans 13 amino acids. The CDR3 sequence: CASSLFELEAQYF. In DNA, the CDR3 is TGTGCCAGCAGCTTATTCGAACTAGAGGCCCAGTACTTC.

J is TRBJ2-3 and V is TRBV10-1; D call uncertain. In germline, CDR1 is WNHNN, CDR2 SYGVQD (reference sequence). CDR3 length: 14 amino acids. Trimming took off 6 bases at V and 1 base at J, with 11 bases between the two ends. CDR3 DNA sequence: TGCGCCAGCAGAAGACCGAACTGCACAGATACGCAGTATTTT. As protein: CASRRPNCTDTQYF.

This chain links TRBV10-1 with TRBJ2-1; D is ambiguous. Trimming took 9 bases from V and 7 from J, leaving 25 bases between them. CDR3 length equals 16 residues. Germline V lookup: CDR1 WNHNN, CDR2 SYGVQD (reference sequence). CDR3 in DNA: TGCGCCAGTGATGGGGAACCCTTTCCCCTCAATAATGAGCAGTTCTTC. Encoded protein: CASDGEPFPLNNEQFF.

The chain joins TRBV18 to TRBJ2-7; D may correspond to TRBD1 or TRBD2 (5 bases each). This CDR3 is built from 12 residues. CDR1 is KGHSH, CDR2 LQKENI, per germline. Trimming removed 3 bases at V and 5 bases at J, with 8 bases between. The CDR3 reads CASSPGAHEQYF. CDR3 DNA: TGTGCCAGCTCACCCGGGGCTCACGAGCAGTACTTC.

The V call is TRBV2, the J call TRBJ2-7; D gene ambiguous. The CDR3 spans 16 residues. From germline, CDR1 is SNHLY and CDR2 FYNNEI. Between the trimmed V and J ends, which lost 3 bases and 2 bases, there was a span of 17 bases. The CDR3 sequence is CASSDPPRAATYEQYF. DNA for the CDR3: TGTGCCAGCAGTGACCCCCCCCGGGCCGCAACCTACGAGCAGTACTTC.

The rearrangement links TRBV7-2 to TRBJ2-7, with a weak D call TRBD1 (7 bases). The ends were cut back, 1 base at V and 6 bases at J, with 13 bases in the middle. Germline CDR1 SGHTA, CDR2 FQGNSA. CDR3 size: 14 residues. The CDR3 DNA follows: TGTGCCAGCAGCTTAGGGAGGGGGCTTGGCGAGCAGTACTTC. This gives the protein CASSLGRGLGEQYF.

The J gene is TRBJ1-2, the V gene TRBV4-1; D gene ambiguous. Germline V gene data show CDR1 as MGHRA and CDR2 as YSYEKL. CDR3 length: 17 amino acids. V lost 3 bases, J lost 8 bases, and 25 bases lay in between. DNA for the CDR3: TGCGCCAGCAGCCATATAACACAGAAATGGTTATTCGGAGGCTACACCTTC. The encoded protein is CASSHITQKWLFGGYTF.

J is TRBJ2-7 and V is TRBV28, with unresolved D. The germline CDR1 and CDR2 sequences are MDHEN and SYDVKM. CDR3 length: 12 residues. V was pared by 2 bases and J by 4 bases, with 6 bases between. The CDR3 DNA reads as TGTGCCAGCAGTTTACTAGAATACGAGCAGTACTTC. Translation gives CASSLLEYEQYF.

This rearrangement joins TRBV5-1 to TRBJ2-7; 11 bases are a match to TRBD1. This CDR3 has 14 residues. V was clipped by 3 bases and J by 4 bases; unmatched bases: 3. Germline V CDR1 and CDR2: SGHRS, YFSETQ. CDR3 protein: CASSSGQGAYEQYF. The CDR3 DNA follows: TGCGCCAGCAGCTCCGGACAGGGGGCTTACGAGCAGTACTTC.

Here the CDR3 reads CASSVVGQPDTQYF. The CDR3 DNA is TGTGCCAGCAGCGTAGTTGGGCAACCCGATACGCAGTATTTT. V is TRBV9 and J is TRBJ2-3; no reliable D call. V lost 0 bases, J lost 6 bases, and 11 bases lay in between. The CDR3 runs to 14 residues. Germline CDR1 and CDR2: SGDLS and YYNGEE. Supplemented by reference TRBV9 and TRBJ2-3, the full variable domain reads DSGVTQTPKHLITATGQRVTLRCSPRSGDLSVYWYQQSLDQGLQFLIQYYNGEERAKGNILERFSAQQFPDLHSELNLSSLELGDSALYFCASSVVGQPDTQYFGPGTRLTVL.

The CDR3 DNA reads TGTGCCAGCAGCTTCGGACCTGCGACTGAAGCTTTCTTT. The encoded protein is CASSFGPATEAFF. This chain joins TRBV9 and TRBJ1-1; D ambiguous. The CDR3 covers 13 residues. The germline V gene encodes CDR1 SGDLS and CDR2 YYNGEE. The V gene lost 4 bases and the J gene lost 5 bases, with 12 bases spanning the gap. The full variable domain, completed using reference TRBV9 and TRBJ1-1, is DSGVTQTPKHLITATGQRVTLRCSPRSGDLSVYWYQQSLDQGLQFLIQYYNGEERAKGNILERFSAQQFPDLHSELNLSSLELGDSALYFCASSFGPATEAFFGQGTRLTVV.

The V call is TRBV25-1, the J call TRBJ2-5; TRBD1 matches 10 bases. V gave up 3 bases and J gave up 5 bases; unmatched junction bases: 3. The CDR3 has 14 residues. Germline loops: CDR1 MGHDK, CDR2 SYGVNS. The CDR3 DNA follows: TGTGCCAGCAGTGACGACAGGGGGCTGGAGACCCAGTACTTC. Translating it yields CASSDDRGLETQYF. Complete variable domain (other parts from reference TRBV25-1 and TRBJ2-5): EADIYQTPRYLVIGTGKKITLECSQTMGHDKMYWYQQDPGMELHLIHYSYGVNSTEKGDLSSESTVSRIRTEHFPLTLESARPSHTSQYLCASSDDRGLETQYFGPGTRLLVL.